The sequence of this T cell receptor beta chain was determined in a study of T cell responses to AZD1222 COVID-19 vaccine (dated by TCRdb to the early 2020s). Regarding the study in general: AZD1222 recipients given second doses at about 4 weeks or at about 12 weeks were pooled, since spike-specific TCR depth and breadth were not found to differ between the two schedules. TCR sequencing covered fewer than 250 trial participants: 200 to 220 given two doses of AZD1222 and 26 given two doses of MenACWY control vaccine. Trial participants were enrolled into age subgroups of 18-55, 56-69 and 70-plus years, which contained about 150, 27 and 61 TCR-sequenced participants, respectively.

The CDR3 regions of human TCRbeta chains were subjected to immunosequencing. The original methods were these. TCRs in the repertoires were matched against a reference library of SARS-CoV-2-specific TCRs that had been generated with the MIRA antigen-specificity platform. Breadth was defined as the fraction of unique TCRs that were SARS-CoV-2-associated, and depth was defined as the fraction of total T cells that were SARS-CoV-2-associated. Using the MIRA data, each spike-specific TCR was assigned both to the spike region to which the TCR was reactive and to a CD4 or CD8 class. Log10-transformed breadth and depth values were compared by one-way ANOVA with Sidak's multiple comparisons tests. TCRdb retrieved this table from immuneACCESS and kept in-frame rearrangements only. Not all clones are present; in checked studies, unresolved V genes account for under half, and no reason is known for the remainder. D and trimming were read from the DNA, whereas the V and J calls and clone size are those reported in that table. This sample is represented by 150,000 to 200,000 clones; over 85% of them were singletons. Clones ranked in the top ten supply around 4.3% of the sample.

The CDR3 runs 15 residues from the cysteine to the phenylalanine. Only the CDR3 portion is preserved as DNA: 45 bases, with reading frame beginning at the first base. Via the germline V gene, CDR1 is MNHEY and CDR2 SVGAGI. The germline ends are 13 bases apart after V is trimmed by 2 bases and J by 3 bases. Broad study findings and their caveats: Conclusions about previously exposed vaccinees are limited because only six or seven AZD1222 recipients were SARS-CoV-2 seropositive at baseline. In the small 56-69-year group, the increase in depth fell short of significance, most likely because of low power. The vaccine-associated CD4 TCRs covered the entire spike protein, and the dominant responses fell in regions 160-218 and 743-854. Reportedly, close to half of the unique spike-specific TCRs recognized epitopes lying outside the regions that are mutated in the B.1.351 and B.1.1.7 variants. Participants were mostly white British, with more females than males. The authors suggested clonal diversity may have been underestimated. Because no day 14 peak-response samples were available, repertoires were characterized only after the peak T cell response. A significant rise in spike-specific TCR breadth and depth was observed after two AZD1222 doses relative to day 0 and relative to MenACWY recipients.

About this clone: Which antigen it targets is not known. It has no much larger one-base neighbor in the sample; base qualities were not kept.

Per the publication, the time point label means: baseline before first vaccination. Samples from vaccinated people were obtained from the UK trials COV001 and COV002, which included a single-blind randomized controlled phase 2/3 trial of AZD1222 (ChAdOx1 nCoV-19) in healthy adults. For TCRbeta chain sequencing, PBMC samples were collected from trial participants at day 0 and at day 28 after the second dose. The rearranged chain carries TRBV6-5 and TRBJ1-2; the best D guess is TRBD1, with 5 bases matching. The clonotype originates from an adult in good health. The sequencing here drew on peripheral blood, taken on day 0 of AZD1222 vaccination. The CDR3 region reads CASSYGQGGDYGYTF. At the DNA level, the sequence is TGTGCCAGCAGTTACGGGCAGGGAGGAGACTATGGCTACACCTTC.